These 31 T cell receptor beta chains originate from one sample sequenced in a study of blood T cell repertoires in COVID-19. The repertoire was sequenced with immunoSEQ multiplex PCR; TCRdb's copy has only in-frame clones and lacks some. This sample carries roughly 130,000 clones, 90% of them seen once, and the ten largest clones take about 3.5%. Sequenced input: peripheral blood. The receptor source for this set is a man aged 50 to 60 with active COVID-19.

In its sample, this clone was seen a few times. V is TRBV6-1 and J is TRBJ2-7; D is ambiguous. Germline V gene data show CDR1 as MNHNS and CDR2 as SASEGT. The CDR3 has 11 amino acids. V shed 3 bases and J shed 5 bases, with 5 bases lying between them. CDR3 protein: CASSDGHEQYV. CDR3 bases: TGTGCCAGCAGTGATGGGCACGAGCAGTACGTC.

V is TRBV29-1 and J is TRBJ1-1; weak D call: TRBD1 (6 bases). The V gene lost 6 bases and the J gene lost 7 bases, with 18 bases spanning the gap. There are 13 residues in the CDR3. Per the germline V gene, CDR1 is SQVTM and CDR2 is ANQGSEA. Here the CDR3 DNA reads TGCAGCGTGGGTGCTGGACAGACCGATGAAGCTTTCTTT. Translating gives CSVGAGQTDEAFF.

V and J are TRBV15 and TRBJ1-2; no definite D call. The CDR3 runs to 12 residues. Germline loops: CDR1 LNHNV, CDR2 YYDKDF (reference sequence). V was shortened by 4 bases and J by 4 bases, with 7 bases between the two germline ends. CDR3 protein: CATSIDTYGYTF. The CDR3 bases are TGTGCCACCAGCATCGACACCTATGGCTACACCTTC.

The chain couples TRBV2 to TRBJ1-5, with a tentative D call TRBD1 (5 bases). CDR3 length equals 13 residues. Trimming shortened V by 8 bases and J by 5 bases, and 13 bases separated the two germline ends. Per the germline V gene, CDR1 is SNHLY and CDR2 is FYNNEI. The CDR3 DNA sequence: TGTGCCAGCGCCGCGGGGCAGGATCAGCCCCAGCATTTT. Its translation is CASAAGQDQPQHF.

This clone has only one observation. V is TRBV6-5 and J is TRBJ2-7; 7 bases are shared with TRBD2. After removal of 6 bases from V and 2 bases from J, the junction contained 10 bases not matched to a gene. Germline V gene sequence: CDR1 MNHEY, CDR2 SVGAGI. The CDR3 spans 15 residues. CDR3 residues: CASRAPSGLPYEQYV. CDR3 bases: TGTGCCAGCAGGGCCCCTAGCGGACTCCCCTACGAGCAGTACGTC.

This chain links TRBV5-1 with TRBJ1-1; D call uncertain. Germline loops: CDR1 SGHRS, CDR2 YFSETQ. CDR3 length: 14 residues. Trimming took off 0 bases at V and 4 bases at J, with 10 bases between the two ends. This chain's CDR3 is CASSLEWSGTEAFF. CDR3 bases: TGCGCCAGCAGCTTGGAGTGGTCGGGCACTGAAGCTTTCTTT.

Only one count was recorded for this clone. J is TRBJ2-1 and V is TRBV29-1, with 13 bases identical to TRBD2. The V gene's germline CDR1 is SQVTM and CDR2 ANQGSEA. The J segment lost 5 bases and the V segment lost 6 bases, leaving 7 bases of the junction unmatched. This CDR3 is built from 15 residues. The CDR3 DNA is TGCAGCGTCGAAACGACTAGCGGGAGGAACAATGAGCAGTTCTTC. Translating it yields CSVETTSGRNNEQFF.

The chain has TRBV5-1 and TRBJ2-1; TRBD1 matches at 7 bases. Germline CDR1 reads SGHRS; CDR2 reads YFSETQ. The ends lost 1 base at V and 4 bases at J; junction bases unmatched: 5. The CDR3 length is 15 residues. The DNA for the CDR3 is TGCGCCAGCAGCTTGAGGGCAGGGGGTTACAATGAGCAGTTCTTC. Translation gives CASSLRAGGYNEQFF.

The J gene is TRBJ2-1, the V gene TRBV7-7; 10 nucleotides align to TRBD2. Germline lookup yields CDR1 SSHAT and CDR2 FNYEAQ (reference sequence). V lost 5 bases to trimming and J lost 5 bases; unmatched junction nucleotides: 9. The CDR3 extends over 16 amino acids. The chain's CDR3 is CASSRSWLAGDNEQFF. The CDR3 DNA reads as TGTGCCAGCAGCCGTTCGTGGCTAGCGGGAGACAATGAGCAGTTCTTC.

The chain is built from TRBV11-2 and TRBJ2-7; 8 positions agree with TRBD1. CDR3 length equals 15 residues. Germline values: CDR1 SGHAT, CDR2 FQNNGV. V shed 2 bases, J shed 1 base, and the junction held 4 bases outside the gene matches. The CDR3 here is CASSLRGQDSYEQYF. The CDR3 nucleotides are TGTGCCAGCAGCTTACGGGGACAGGATTCCTACGAGCAGTACTTC. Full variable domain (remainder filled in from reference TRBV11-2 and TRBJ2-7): EAGVAQSPRYKIIEKRQSVAFWCNPISGHATLYWYQQILGQGPKLLIQFQNNGVVDDSQLPKDRFSAERLKGVDSTLKIQPAKLEDSAVYLCASSLRGQDSYEQYFGPGTRLTVT.

CDR3 residues: CASSQGLADYNEQFF. The CDR3 bases are TGTGCCAGCTCCCAAGGACTAGCAGACTACAATGAGCAGTTCTTC. This sequence joins TRBV18 and TRBJ2-1; TRBD2 aligns across 8 bases. The V and J ends lost 6 bases and 3 bases, in that order; junction bases with no gene match: 7. The CDR3 extends over 15 amino acids. Per the germline V gene, CDR1 is KGHSH and CDR2 is LQKENI. Filled out from reference TRBV18 and TRBJ2-1, the complete variable domain reads NAGVMQNPRHLVRRRGQEARLRCSPMKGHSHVYWYRQLPEEGLKFMVYLQKENIIDESGMPKERFSAEFPKEGPSILRIQQVVRGDSAAYFCASSQGLADYNEQFFGPGTRLTVL.

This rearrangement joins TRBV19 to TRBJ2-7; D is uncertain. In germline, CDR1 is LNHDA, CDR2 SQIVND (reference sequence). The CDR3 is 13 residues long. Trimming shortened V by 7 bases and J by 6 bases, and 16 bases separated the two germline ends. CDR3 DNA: TGTGCCAGTACCCTAGGCTGTGCCGGCGAGCAGTACGTC. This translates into CASTLGCAGEQYV.

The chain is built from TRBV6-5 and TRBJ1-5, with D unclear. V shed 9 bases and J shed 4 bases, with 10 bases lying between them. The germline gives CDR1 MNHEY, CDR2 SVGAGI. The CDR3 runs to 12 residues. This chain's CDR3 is CASREGNQPQHF. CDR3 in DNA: TGTGCCAGTCGGGAGGGTAATCAGCCCCAGCATTTT.

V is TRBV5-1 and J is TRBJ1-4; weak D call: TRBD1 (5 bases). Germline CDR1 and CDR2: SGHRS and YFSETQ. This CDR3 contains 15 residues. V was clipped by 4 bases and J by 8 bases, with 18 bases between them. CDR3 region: CASSPSGWRGEKLFF. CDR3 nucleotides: TGCGCCAGCAGCCCCTCAGGGTGGCGAGGAGAAAAACTGTTTTTT.

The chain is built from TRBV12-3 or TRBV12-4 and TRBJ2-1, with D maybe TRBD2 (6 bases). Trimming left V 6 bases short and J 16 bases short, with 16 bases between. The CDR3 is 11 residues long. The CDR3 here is CASSPGLPFFF. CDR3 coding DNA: TGTGCCAGCAGCCCGGGACTTCCGTTTTTCTTC.

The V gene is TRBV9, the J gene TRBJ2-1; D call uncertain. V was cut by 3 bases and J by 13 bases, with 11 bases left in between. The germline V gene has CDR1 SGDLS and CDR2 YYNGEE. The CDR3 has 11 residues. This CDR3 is CASSGSVEQFF. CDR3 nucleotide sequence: TGTGCCAGCAGCGGCTCAGTCGAACAGTTCTTC.

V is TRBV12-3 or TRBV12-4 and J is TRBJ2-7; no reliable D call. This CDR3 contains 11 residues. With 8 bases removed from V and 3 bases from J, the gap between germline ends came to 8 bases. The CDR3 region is CASGRNYEQYF. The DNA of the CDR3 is TGTGCCAGCGGCAGGAACTACGAGCAGTACTTC.

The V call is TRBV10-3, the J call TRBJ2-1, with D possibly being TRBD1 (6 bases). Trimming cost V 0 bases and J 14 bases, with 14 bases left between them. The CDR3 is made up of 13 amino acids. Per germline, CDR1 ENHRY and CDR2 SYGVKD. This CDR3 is CAISESAGAGEFF. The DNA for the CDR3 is TGTGCCATCAGTGAGTCGGCAGGGGCAGGGGAGTTCTTC.

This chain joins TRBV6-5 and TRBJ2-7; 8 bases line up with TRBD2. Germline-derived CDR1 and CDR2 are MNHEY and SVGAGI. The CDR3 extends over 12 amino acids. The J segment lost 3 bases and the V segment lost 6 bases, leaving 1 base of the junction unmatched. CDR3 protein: CASRGTSYEQYF. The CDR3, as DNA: TGTGCCAGCAGAGGGACTAGCTACGAGCAGTACTTC.

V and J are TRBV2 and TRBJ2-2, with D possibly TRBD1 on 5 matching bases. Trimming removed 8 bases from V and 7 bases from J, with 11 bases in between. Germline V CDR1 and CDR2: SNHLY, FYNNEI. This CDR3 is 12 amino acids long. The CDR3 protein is CASDSLIGELFF. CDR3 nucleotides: TGTGCCAGCGACAGTTTGATCGGGGAGCTGTTTTTT.

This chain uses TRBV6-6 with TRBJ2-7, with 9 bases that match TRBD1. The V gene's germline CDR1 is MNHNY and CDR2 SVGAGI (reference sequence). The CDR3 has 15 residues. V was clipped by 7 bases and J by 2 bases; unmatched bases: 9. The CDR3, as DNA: TGTGCCAGCAATCCCGGGACAGGGTTCCCCTACGAGCAGTACTTC. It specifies CASNPGTGFPYEQYF.

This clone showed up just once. The CDR3 nucleotides are TGTGCCTGGAGTCGACAGCGGGATCAGCCCCAGCATTTT. Amino acids: CAWSRQRDQPQHF. The chain carries TRBV30 and TRBJ1-5; possibly TRBD1 for D (5 bases). V was pared by 2 bases and J by 5 bases, with 10 bases between. This CDR3 has 13 residues. Germline CDR1 reads GTSNPN; CDR2 reads SVGIG (reference sequence).

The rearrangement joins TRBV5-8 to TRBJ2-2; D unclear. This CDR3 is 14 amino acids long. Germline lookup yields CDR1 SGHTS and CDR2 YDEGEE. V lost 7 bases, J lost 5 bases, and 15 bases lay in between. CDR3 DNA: TGTGCCAGCGGTGTGCGCCCTGCGACCGGGGAGCTGTTTTTT. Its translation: CASGVRPATGELFF.

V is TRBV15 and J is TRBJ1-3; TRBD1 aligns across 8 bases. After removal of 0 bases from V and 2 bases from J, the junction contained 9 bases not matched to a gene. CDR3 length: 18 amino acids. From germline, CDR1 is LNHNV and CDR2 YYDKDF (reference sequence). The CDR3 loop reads CATSRDMTWTGPGNTIYF. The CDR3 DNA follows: TGTGCCACCAGCAGAGATATGACCTGGACAGGGCCTGGAAACACCATATATTTT.

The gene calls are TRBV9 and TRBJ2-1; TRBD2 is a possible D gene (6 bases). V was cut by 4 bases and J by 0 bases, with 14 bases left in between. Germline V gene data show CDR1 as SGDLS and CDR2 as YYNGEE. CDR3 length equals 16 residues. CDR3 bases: TGTGCCAGCAGCTTAAGCGGGCCGAGCTCCTACAATGAGCAGTTCTTC. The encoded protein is CASSLSGPSSYNEQFF.

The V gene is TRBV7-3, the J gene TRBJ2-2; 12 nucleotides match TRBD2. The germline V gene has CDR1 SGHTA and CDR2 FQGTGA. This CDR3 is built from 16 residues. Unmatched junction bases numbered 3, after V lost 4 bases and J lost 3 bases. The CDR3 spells CASSSSGGADTGELFF. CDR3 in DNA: TGTGCCAGCAGCTCTAGCGGGGGGGCCGACACCGGGGAGCTGTTTTTT.

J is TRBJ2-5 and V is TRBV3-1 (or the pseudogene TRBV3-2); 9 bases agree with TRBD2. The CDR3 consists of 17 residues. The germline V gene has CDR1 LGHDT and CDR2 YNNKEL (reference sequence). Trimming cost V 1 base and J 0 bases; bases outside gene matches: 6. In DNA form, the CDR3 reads TGTGCCAGCAGCCAAGGCGGGGTAGCGGGGGACCAAGAGACCCAGTACTTC. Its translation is CASSQGGVAGDQETQYF.

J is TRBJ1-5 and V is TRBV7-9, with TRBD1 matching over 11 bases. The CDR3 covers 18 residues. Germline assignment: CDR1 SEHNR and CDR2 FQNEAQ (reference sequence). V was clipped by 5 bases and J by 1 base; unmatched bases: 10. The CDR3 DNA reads TGTGCCAGCAGCCCCGGGACAGGGGGTTATGCGAGCAATCAGCCCCAGCATTTT. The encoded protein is CASSPGTGGYASNQPQHF.

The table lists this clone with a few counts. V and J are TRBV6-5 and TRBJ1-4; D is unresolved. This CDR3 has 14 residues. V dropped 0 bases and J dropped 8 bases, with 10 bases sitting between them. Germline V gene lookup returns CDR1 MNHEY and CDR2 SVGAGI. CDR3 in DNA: TGTGCCAGCAGTTACTCGCGGGGAGTCGAAAAACTGTTTTTT. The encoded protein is CASSYSRGVEKLFF.

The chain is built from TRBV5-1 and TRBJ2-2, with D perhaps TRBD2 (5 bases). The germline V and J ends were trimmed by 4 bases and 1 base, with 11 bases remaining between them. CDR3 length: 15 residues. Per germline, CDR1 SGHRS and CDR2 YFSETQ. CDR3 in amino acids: CASSASLGNTGELFF. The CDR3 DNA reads TGCGCCAGCAGCGCATCACTAGGGAACACCGGGGAGCTGTTTTTT.

CDR3: CAISAFDSDNTEAFF. The CDR3 nucleotides read TGTGCCATCAGTGCCTTCGACAGTGACAACACTGAAGCTTTCTTT. V usage is TRBV10-3 and J usage is TRBJ1-1, with a possible D match to TRBD1 (5 bases). CDR1 and CDR2 (germline): ENHRY, SYGVKD. This CDR3 spans 15 amino acids. The V gene lost 4 bases and the J gene lost 2 bases, with 14 bases spanning the gap.